The sequence of this TCR beta chain was determined in a study of spatial heterogeneity in lung cancer. Broader study findings: Ubiquitous expanded tumor TCRs showed up in blood more at resection than follow-up.

This clonotype showed up many times. The antigen is not known. Germline V gene lookup returns CDR1 SGDLS and CDR2 YYNGEE. The CDR3 covers 14 residues. Between the trimmed V and J ends, which lost 6 bases and 6 bases, there was a span of 15 bases. Time point reported: sample taken at primary tumor resection. No cells were sorted before sequencing. The whole RNA sequenced was extracted from tumor, nontumor lung or frozen PBMC. TCRdb ran MiXCR on the 5' RACE reads and lists one entry per CDR3 protein. The repertoire has roughly 28,000 distinct CDR3 sequences, roughly 8.4% of them found once; the top ten carry under 40%.

This specimen consisted of PBMCs, obtained at surgery. The chain combines TRBV9 with TRBJ2-2, with a weak D call TRBD1 (6 bases). This receptor was taken from a female donor with early-stage non-small cell lung cancer. For the CDR3, the DNA is TGTGCCAGCAACCCCCAGGGACACTCCGGGGAGCTGTTTTTT. This translates into CASNPQGHSGELFF.